Presented here are 21 T cell receptor beta chains from one specimen sequenced in a study of identical twins. One entry per CDR3 protein results from TCRdb running MiXCR on the 5' RACE reads. The data contain under 250,000 distinct CDR3 sequences, approximately 7.8% of them singletons. This sample was also put to use in a study of yellow fever vaccine responses in identical twins.

Sequenced: CD8+ T cells sorted from blood. The source of these receptors is a woman between 18 and 29 years old in good health.

Only a few counts were recorded for this clonotype. This rearrangement joins TRBV12-3 or TRBV12-4 to TRBJ1-1, with no clear D. This CDR3 is 14 amino acids long. The V end was cut by 2 bases, the J end by 2 bases, with 9 bases between. The CDR3 nucleotides are TGTGCCAGCAGTTTACGCCGGGGAAACACTGAAGCTTTCTTT. This codes for CASSLRRGNTEAFF.

This chain uses TRBV5-8 with TRBJ2-2; D is uncertain. CDR1 SGHTS and CDR2 YDEGEE come from the germline V gene. The ends were cut back, 0 bases at V and 6 bases at J, with 12 bases in the middle. This CDR3 has 15 residues. CDR3 in DNA: TGTGCCAGCAGCTTGGGTATTGTGTCGTCCGGGGAGCTGTTTTTT. This encodes CASSLGIVSSGELFF.

This clonotype was detected a few times. The V call is TRBV11-2, the J call TRBJ2-3; D gene unclear. Trimming shortened V by 3 bases and J by 9 bases, and 10 bases separated the two germline ends. This CDR3 comprises 12 residues. Germline CDR1 SGHAT, CDR2 FQNNGV. The CDR3, as DNA: TGTGCCAGCAGCTTTTATGAAGAGACGCAGTATTTT. It yields the protein CASSFYEETQYF.

In this sample, this clonotype turned up a few times. CDR3 DNA sequence: TGTGCCAGCAGCCAAGGTTTCGGAGGCATGAACACTGAAGCTTTCTTT. Translation: CASSQGFGGMNTEAFF. The chain links TRBV3-1 to TRBJ1-1; no definite D call. CDR1 is LGHDT, CDR2 YNNKEL, per germline (reference sequence). The length of the CDR3 is 16 residues. Trimming cost V 1 base and J 0 bases, with 12 bases left between them.

The table lists this clonotype with a few counts. The J gene is TRBJ2-7, the V gene TRBV6-2 or TRBV6-3; 9 nucleotides line up with TRBD1. Trimming took 7 bases from V and 6 from J; bases not matched to a gene: 7. The CDR3 contains 13 residues. Germline V lookup: CDR1 MNHEY, CDR2 SVGEGT. The CDR3 loop reads CASNDRGDVEQYF. The DNA for the CDR3 is TGTGCCAGCAACGACAGGGGGGATGTCGAGCAGTACTTC.

The rearrangement uses TRBV27 and TRBJ2-6; no clear D gene. CDR1 is MNHEY, CDR2 SMNVEV, per germline (reference sequence). The germline V and J ends were trimmed by 6 bases and 0 bases, with 12 bases remaining between them. The CDR3 has 16 amino acids. The CDR3 protein is CASRAGLLSGANVLTF. CDR3 nucleotides: TGTGCCAGCAGGGCAGGCCTCCTCTCTGGGGCCAACGTCCTGACTTTC.

CDR3 amino acids: CASRPTSVSYNEQFF. In nucleotides, the CDR3 is TGTGCCAGCAGGCCTACTAGCGTCTCCTACAATGAGCAGTTCTTC. The chain couples TRBV6-1 to TRBJ2-1; 7 positions agree with TRBD2. CDR3 size: 15 residues. Trimming took 6 bases from V and 0 from J; bases not matched to a gene: 5. Germline V gives CDR1 MNHNS, CDR2 SASEGT.

The V and J genes are TRBV7-7 and TRBJ2-3, with TRBD1 matching 7 bases. From germline, CDR1 is SSHAT and CDR2 FNYEAQ (reference sequence). The CDR3 loop spans 16 amino acids. V shed 4 bases, J shed 4 bases, and the junction held 11 bases outside the gene matches. CDR3 DNA sequence: TGTGCCAGCAGCTGCGACAGGGACCTGGAGGCAGATACGCAGTATTTT. It codes for CASSCDRDLEADTQYF.

This clonotype was seen a few times. The rearrangement links TRBV7-9 to TRBJ2-7; weak D call: TRBD1 (5 bases). Looked up from germline, CDR1 is SEHNR and CDR2 is FQNEAQ (reference sequence). V lost 5 bases, J lost 3 bases, and 14 bases lay in between. This CDR3 contains 14 residues. Written as DNA, the CDR3 is TGTGCCAGCAGCCCCATGGGCAGGGACTACGAGCAGTACTTC. The encoded protein is CASSPMGRDYEQYF.

This clonotype has ten or more counts. The chain couples TRBV29-1 to TRBJ1-2; D uncertain. The CDR3 runs to 13 residues. Germline V CDR1 and CDR2: SQVTM, ANQGSEA. V was shortened by 1 base and J by 8 bases, with 14 bases between the two germline ends. The CDR3, as DNA: TGCAGCGTTGAAGCTCCCGCGTCTCAGGGCTACACCTTC. As protein: CSVEAPASQGYTF.

Only a few counts were recorded for this clonotype. The V call is TRBV6-1, the J call TRBJ1-2; D not certain. Between the trimmed V and J ends, which lost 5 bases and 3 bases, there was a span of 10 bases. The CDR3 totals 13 residues. Germline CDR1 and CDR2: MNHNS and SASEGT. As DNA, the CDR3 is TGTGCCAGCAGTCCCGCGCACGACTATGGCTACACCTTC. This codes for CASSPAHDYGYTF.

This clonotype was recorded at least ten times. The rearrangement links TRBV28 to TRBJ1-5; TRBD1 matches 12 bases. Germline V lookup: CDR1 MDHEN, CDR2 SYDVKM. This CDR3 is 16 amino acids long. J lost 0 bases, V lost 6 bases, and 3 bases had no gene match. The CDR3 DNA reads TGTGCCAGCAGCCGGGACAGGGGGCTTAGCAATCAGCCCCAGCATTTT. Translated, it gives CASSRDRGLSNQPQHF. Based on the CDR3 plus reference TRBV28 and TRBJ1-5, the full variable domain is DVKVTQSSRYLVKRTGEKVFLECVQDMDHENMFWYRQDPGLGLRLIYFSYDVKMKEKGDIPEGYSVSREKKERFSLILESASTNQTSMYLCASSRDRGLSNQPQHFGDGTRLSIL.

This clonotype has at least ten counts. The CDR3 DNA follows: TGCAGCGTGAGCGGGACTCTACAGTTCTTC. Its translation is CSVSGTLQFF. The V and J genes are TRBV29-1 and TRBJ2-1; TRBD2 aligns across 7 bases. The length of the CDR3 is 10 residues. The junction had 6 bases not matched to a gene; V was cut back by 6 bases and J by 13 bases. Per the germline V gene, CDR1 is SQVTM and CDR2 is ANQGSEA.

Ten or more counts support this clonotype. The rearrangement joins TRBV12-3 or TRBV12-4 to TRBJ2-3; D uncertain. Trimming stripped 6 bases from V and 2 bases from J, with 6 bases between. CDR3 size: 12 residues. This CDR3 reads CASSRTTDTQYF. CDR3 bases: TGTGCCAGCAGCCGTACCACAGATACGCAGTATTTT.

This clonotype was recorded a few times. This chain links TRBV11-2 with TRBJ2-7; the match to TRBD2 covers 9 bases. There are 15 residues in the CDR3. Germline V gives CDR1 SGHAT, CDR2 FQNNGV. Trimming at V came to 0 bases and at J to 7 bases, leaving 7 bases not matched to a gene. CDR3 residues: CASSLERGTSREQYF. CDR3 in DNA: TGTGCCAGCAGCTTAGAACGCGGGACTAGCCGGGAGCAGTACTTC.

The V call is TRBV5-1, the J call TRBJ2-1; 9 bases align to TRBD2. This CDR3 region has 16 residues. The germline gives CDR1 SGHRS, CDR2 YFSETQ. The trim removed 1 base at V and 2 bases at J, leaving 4 bases unmatched. The CDR3 region has the DNA TGCGCCAGCAGCTTGACCCGGACTAGCGCCTACAATGAGCAGTTCTTC. Translation gives CASSLTRTSAYNEQFF.

The chain combines TRBV6-1 with TRBJ2-1, with 10 bases aligning to TRBD2. The CDR3 runs to 16 residues. With V trimmed by 6 bases and J by 5 bases, 10 bases remained unmatched. Germline loops: CDR1 MNHNS, CDR2 SASEGT. The chain's CDR3 is CASSPGSGGRNNEQFF. DNA for the CDR3: TGTGCCAGCAGCCCTGGTAGCGGGGGGCGAAACAATGAGCAGTTCTTC.

The chain employs TRBV7-2 and TRBJ2-7, with TRBD2 matching over 15 bases. The germline V gene has CDR1 SGHTA and CDR2 FQGNSA. After removal of 5 bases from V and 3 bases from J, the junction contained 5 bases not matched to a gene. This CDR3 is 16 amino acids long. The CDR3 is CASSPPGLAGGYEQYV. The CDR3 DNA follows: TGTGCCAGCAGCCCCCCGGGACTAGCGGGGGGCTACGAGCAGTACGTC.

In its sample, this clonotype was seen many times. The chain employs TRBV4-2 and TRBJ2-5; 10 bases match TRBD2. Looked up from germline, CDR1 is LGHNA and CDR2 is YNFKEQ. Unmatched junction bases numbered 6, after V lost 2 bases and J lost 6 bases. This CDR3 comprises 15 residues. This chain's CDR3 is CASSQRASGSQTQYF. The CDR3, as DNA: TGTGCCAGCAGCCAAAGGGCTAGCGGGAGTCAGACCCAGTACTTC.

This clonotype was seen at least ten times. The chain has TRBV27 and TRBJ1-2; TRBD1 aligns across 7 bases. Unmatched junction bases numbered 10, after V lost 6 bases and J lost 3 bases. This CDR3 is built from 15 residues. Per germline, CDR1 MNHEY and CDR2 SMNVEV (reference sequence). CDR3 sequence reads: CASRAQGELDYGYTF. CDR3 in DNA: TGTGCCAGCAGGGCTCAGGGGGAATTGGACTATGGCTACACCTTC.

This clonotype has at least ten counts. The rearrangement uses TRBV28 and TRBJ2-7; 8 positions match TRBD1. Germline values: CDR1 MDHEN, CDR2 SYDVKM. V lost 5 bases to trimming and J lost 2 bases; unmatched junction nucleotides: 8. The CDR3 runs 15 residues. As DNA, the CDR3 is TGTGCCAGCAGTCGAATGACAGGGGTAACCTACGAGCAGTACTTC. It translates to CASSRMTGVTYEQYF.